This TCR beta chain is drawn from a study of T cell repertoires in cytomegalovirus infection. Background on the study: Public TCR beta signatures marked donors with CMV infection and the matching HLA. Findings of the study overall: The response measured ex vivo was dominated by TCR beta clonotypes (HLA-C-restricted and CMV-specific).

On this clonotype: Its antigen is undetermined. A read error may produce the germline difference seen at one junction end.

Germline CDR1 and CDR2: MGHRA and YSYEKL. The CDR3 totals 15 residues. Each CDR3 protein is one row after TCRdb ran MiXCR on the reads. The table has around 450,000 distinct CDR3 sequences, about a third seen once. Sequencing was performed on PBMCs. This receptor was obtained from a human donor in good health (CMV status not recorded). Some clones in this sample may be carry-over from other donors' samples. This chain joins TRBV4-1 and TRBJ2-1; D is unresolved. CDR3 protein: CDSSQDVSVYNDQFF. The CDR3 nucleotides are TGCGACAGCAGCCAAGATGTGTCCGTTTACAATGATCAGTTCTTC.